This T cell receptor beta chain appears in the sequencing data of a study of beta chain features in type 1 diabetes. General study results and limits: With patients and controls alike, PCR might favor shorter templates to an equal degree. Compared with healthy donors, patients appeared to share more similar naive, central memory and regulatory TCRB repertoires.

Staining for CD45RO/CCR7/CD25/CD127/CD95/CD27 allowed sorting of CD4+ naive, central memory, regulatory and stem cell-like memory cells. The CDR3 runs to 16 residues. CDR1 is SGHTA and CDR2 is FQGTGA in the germline V gene. Between the trimmed V and J ends, which lost 1 base and 0 bases, there was a span of 10 bases. Investigators reverse transcribed all isolated RNA, so they sequenced expressed TCRB transcripts. An average near 3.57 million reads came from naive, central memory and regulatory T cell samples. Assay used: immunoSEQ multiplex PCR; TCRdb lists only in-frame clones, some missing. The profile shows about 330,000 clones, 11% of them singletons. This clone occurred a few times. Its antigen is currently unknown.

Material for sequencing was naive CD4+ T cells from blood. V is TRBV7-3 and J is TRBJ2-1; D not certain. The TCR comes from a woman aged 25-40 years in good health. The CDR3 loop reads CASSLIGVGSYNEQFF. For the CDR3, the DNA is TGTGCCAGCAGCTTAATCGGAGTAGGCTCCTACAATGAGCAGTTCTTC.